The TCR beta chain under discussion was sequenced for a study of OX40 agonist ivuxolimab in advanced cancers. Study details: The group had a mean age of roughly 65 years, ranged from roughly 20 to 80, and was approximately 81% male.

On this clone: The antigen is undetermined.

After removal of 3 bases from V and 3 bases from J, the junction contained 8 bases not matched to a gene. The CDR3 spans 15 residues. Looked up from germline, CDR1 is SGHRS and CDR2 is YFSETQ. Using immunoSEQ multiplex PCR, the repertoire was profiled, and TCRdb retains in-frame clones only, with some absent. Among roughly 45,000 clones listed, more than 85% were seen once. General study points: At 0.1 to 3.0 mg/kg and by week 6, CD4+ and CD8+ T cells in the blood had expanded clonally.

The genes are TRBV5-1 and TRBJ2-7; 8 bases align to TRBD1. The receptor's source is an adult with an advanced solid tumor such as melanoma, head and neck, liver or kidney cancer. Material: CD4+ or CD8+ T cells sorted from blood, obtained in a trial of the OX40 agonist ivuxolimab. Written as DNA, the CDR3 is TGCGCCAGCAGCTATAACGGACAGGGAGTCTACGAGCAGTACTTC. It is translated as CASSYNGQGVYEQYF. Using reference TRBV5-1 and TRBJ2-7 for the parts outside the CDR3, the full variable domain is KAGVTQTPRYLIKTRGQQVTLSCSPISGHRSVSWYQQTPGQGLQFLFEYFSETQRNKGNFPGRFSGRQFSNSRSEMNVSTLELGDSALYLCASSYNGQGVYEQYFGPGTRLTVT.